These 15 T cell receptor beta chains came from one sample sequenced in a study of blood T cells in healthy people across ages (dated by TCRdb to 2013 to 2016). The library was produced with 5' RACE. TCRdb shows the sequencer as Illumina HiSeq 2500. A second PCR of about 6 to 12 cycles was performed with a sample-barcoded 5' primer and a J-beta primer mix. Using fastp trimming at Q25 and MiXCR clonotype assembly, TCRdb reanalyzed the public sequencing data and kept in-frame beta chains. Under each unique CDR3 protein, matching rows form one entry showing the most common genes and DNA. Recorded for this sample are about 730,000 distinct CDR3 sequences; about 42% of them occurred a single time. 20% to 25% of the sample is in the top ten clones. Sequenced input: blood. The origin of the receptors is a woman aged 55-75 years in good health.

The rearrangement uses TRBV7-9 and TRBJ1-6; 9 nucleotides line up with TRBD1. J gave up 9 bases and V 9 bases, and 6 bases lay outside the gene matches. The length of the CDR3 is 13 residues. Germline V gene sequence: CDR1 SEHNR, CDR2 FQNEAQ (reference sequence). The CDR3 nucleotides are TGTGCCAGTGCCGAGGGACAGGGTTCACCCCTCCACTTT. It is translated as CASAEGQGSPLHF.

The J gene is TRBJ2-5, the V gene TRBV5-4; D tentatively fits TRBD1 or TRBD2 (5 bases each). The V end lost 4 bases, the J end lost 3 bases, and 10 bases lay between the germline ends. The CDR3 covers 13 residues. Looked up from germline, CDR1 is SGHNT and CDR2 is YYREEE (reference sequence). CDR3 DNA: TGTGCCAGCAGCGGGGACCCCGAAGAGACCCAGTACTTC. Protein product: CASSGDPEETQYF.

The table lists this clonotype with many counts. The chain carries TRBV9 and TRBJ2-7; tentatively, D is TRBD2 (6 bases). The CDR3 spans 14 residues. Trimming shortened V by 2 bases and J by 2 bases, and 11 bases separated the two germline ends. Germline CDR1 reads SGDLS; CDR2 reads YYNGEE. The CDR3 nucleotides are TGTGCCAGCAGCGTGGCAGGGAGGCCCTACGAGCAGTACTTC. Translating it yields CASSVAGRPYEQYF. The full variable domain, its missing parts supplied by reference TRBV9 and TRBJ2-7, is DSGVTQTPKHLITATGQRVTLRCSPRSGDLSVYWYQQSLDQGLQFLIQYYNGEERAKGNILERFSAQQFPDLHSELNLSSLELGDSALYFCASSVAGRPYEQYFGPGTRLTVT.

This clonotype was found a few times. The chain is built from TRBV20-1 and TRBJ2-3; D remains ambiguous. The germline V gene has CDR1 DFQATT and CDR2 SNEGSKA (reference sequence). V was trimmed by 3 bases and J by 0 bases, leaving 4 bases between them. The CDR3 consists of 12 residues. CDR3 amino acids: CSASPSTDTQYF. The CDR3 region has the DNA TGCAGTGCTAGCCCTAGCACAGATACGCAGTATTTT.

This clonotype was seen a few times. The rearrangement joins TRBV5-1 to TRBJ2-7, with TRBD1 identical over 8 bases. The V and J ends lost 6 bases and 1 base, in that order; junction bases with no gene match: 6. This CDR3 comprises 14 residues. Germline V gives CDR1 SGHRS, CDR2 YFSETQ. The CDR3 bases are TGCGCCAGCACGGACAGGGTATTTTCCTACGAGCAGTACTTC. Protein: CASTDRVFSYEQYF. Based on the CDR3 plus reference TRBV5-1 and TRBJ2-7, the full variable domain is KAGVTQTPRYLIKTRGQQVTLSCSPISGHRSVSWYQQTPGQGLQFLFEYFSETQRNKGNFPGRFSGRQFSNSRSEMNVSTLELGDSALYLCASTDRVFSYEQYFGPGTRLTVT.

The V call is TRBV27, the J call TRBJ2-7; 7 bases are shared with TRBD1. There are 14 residues in the CDR3. Germline V gene data show CDR1 as MNHEY and CDR2 as SMNVEV (reference sequence). V trimming: 5 bases; J trimming: 2 bases; junction bases outside the gene matches: 6. The CDR3 region has the DNA TGTGCCAGCAGTAGGAGACAGGGCCCCTACGAGCAGTACTTC. It encodes CASSRRQGPYEQYF.

This clonotype has more than one count but fewer than ten. The chain uses TRBV10-3 and TRBJ2-5, with TRBD2 matching over 13 bases. Unmatched junction bases numbered 3, after V lost 9 bases and J lost 2 bases. Per the germline V gene, CDR1 is ENHRY and CDR2 is SYGVKD. The CDR3 runs to 14 residues. The CDR3 DNA reads as TGTGCCATTGGACTAGCGGGGGTTCAAGAGACCCAGTACTTC. Protein product: CAIGLAGVQETQYF.

The table lists this clonotype with a few counts. A much more abundant neighbour one base away suggests this may be a read error. The chain uses TRBV29-1 and TRBJ2-5; D tentatively fits TRBD1 or TRBD2 (5 bases each). Trimming pared 7 bases from V and 11 bases from J, leaving 20 bases between. The length of the CDR3 is 12 residues. Germline CDR1 is SQVTM and CDR2 is ANQGSEA. The CDR3 DNA follows: TGCAGCGCTGGGGACGCCGGCAATGAGCAGTACTTC. Translation: CSAGDAGNEQYF.

In its sample, this clonotype was seen a few times. This chain joins TRBV28 and TRBJ1-2; the match to TRBD1 covers 8 bases. Germline CDR1 and CDR2: MDHEN and SYDVKM. V was clipped by 4 bases and J by 0 bases; unmatched bases: 4. CDR3 length: 15 amino acids. DNA of the CDR3: TGTGCCAGCAGTTGGGGGACAGGAGCTAACTATGGCTACACCTTC. Protein sequence: CASSWGTGANYGYTF.

The chain carries TRBV20-1 and TRBJ1-1, with 7 bases that match TRBD1. The CDR3 extends over 14 amino acids. Trimming took 3 bases from V and 1 from J; bases not matched to a gene: 5. Germline loops: CDR1 DFQATT, CDR2 SNEGSKA (reference sequence). The CDR3 sequence: CSARVGTANTEAFF. Here the CDR3 DNA reads TGCAGTGCTAGGGTCGGGACAGCGAACACTGAAGCTTTCTTT.

J is TRBJ1-2 and V is TRBV6-5, with D perhaps TRBD1 (6 bases). Germline V lookup: CDR1 MNHEY, CDR2 SVGAGI. This CDR3 spans 14 amino acids. V lost 4 bases to trimming and J lost 4 bases, with 13 bases between them. The CDR3 bases are TGTGCCAGCAGTTTTGAACAGGGCACCTATGGCTACACCTTC. Protein: CASSFEQGTYGYTF.

Regarding this clonotype: This may come from a read error, since a much larger clone is one base off. This CDR3 fails to terminate in the conserved phenylalanine or tryptophan, so it likely reflects a read error. The rearrangement links TRBV10-3 to TRBJ2-7; D remains ambiguous. The V and J ends lost 4 bases and 7 bases respectively, with 11 bases between them. Germline V gene data show CDR1 as ENHRY and CDR2 as SYGVKD. This CDR3 has 12 residues. CDR3 loop: CAISALLGEQYL. As DNA, the CDR3 is TGTGCCATCAGTGCCCTTTTGGGTGAGCAGTACTTA.

The rearrangement joins TRBV6-2 or TRBV6-3 to TRBJ2-1; 7 bases fit TRBD1. The trim removed 0 bases at V and 3 bases at J, leaving 5 bases unmatched. This CDR3 is built from 16 residues. In germline, CDR1 is MNHEY, CDR2 SVGEGT. The CDR3 nucleotides are TGTGCCAGCAGTTACTCGAGTAGGGGGCTCTACAATGAGCAGTTCTTC. It specifies CASSYSSRGLYNEQFF.

This rearrangement joins TRBV7-2 to TRBJ2-7; a weak D match, TRBD2 (6 bases). CDR1 and CDR2 from the germline V gene are SGHTA and FQGNSA. This CDR3 is 14 amino acids long. V was trimmed by 5 bases and J by 0 bases, leaving 11 bases between them. As DNA, the CDR3 is TGTGCCAGCAGCCGACCGGAGGGCTCCTACGAGCAGTACTTC. This sequence encodes CASSRPEGSYEQYF.

The J gene is TRBJ2-1, the V gene TRBV20-1, with D possibly TRBD2 on 7 matching bases. Germline assignment: CDR1 DFQATT and CDR2 SNEGSKA (reference sequence). V was pared by 0 bases and J by 5 bases, with 23 bases between. The CDR3 is 18 amino acids. CDR3 region: CSARDPMSAGAVNNEQFF. The CDR3 DNA follows: TGCAGTGCTAGAGATCCGATGTCGGCGGGGGCGGTGAACAATGAGCAGTTCTTC.